This T cell receptor (beta chain) was identified during a study of T cell clonotyping in hematopoietic cell transplantation. General study findings and limits: Higher Inverse Simpson Index values in graft donor and pretransplant recipient predicted broader posttransplant TCR diversity. No sorting was done, leaving CD4 and CD8 contributions mixed.

Recipients were bled about 28 days pretransplant and at posttransplant days 30, 100, 180. With 6 bases clipped from V and 5 bases from J, the junction kept 12 bases outside the gene matches. Germline lookup yields CDR1 MNHEY and CDR2 SVGAGI. CDR3 length equals 15 residues. This clone was found once. The target antigen is unknown. This table comes from immunoSEQ multiplex PCR, and its TCRdb copy is limited to in-frame clones, with some not included. This table holds roughly 5,000 clones, roughly 70% found once. The sequence came from a male patient in his forties or fifties who had an allogeneic stem cell transplant from an unrelated donor, so the T cells may come from the graft donor. Some clones in this sample may be carry-over from other donors' samples. The starting material was PBMCs, obtained 180 days after allogeneic stem cell transplant. This chain joins TRBV6-5 and TRBJ2-5, with 7 bases matching TRBD1. The CDR3 sequence: CASSDTGVGAETQYF. In DNA, the CDR3 is TGTGCCAGCAGCGACACAGGGGTCGGGGCGGAGACCCAGTACTTC.